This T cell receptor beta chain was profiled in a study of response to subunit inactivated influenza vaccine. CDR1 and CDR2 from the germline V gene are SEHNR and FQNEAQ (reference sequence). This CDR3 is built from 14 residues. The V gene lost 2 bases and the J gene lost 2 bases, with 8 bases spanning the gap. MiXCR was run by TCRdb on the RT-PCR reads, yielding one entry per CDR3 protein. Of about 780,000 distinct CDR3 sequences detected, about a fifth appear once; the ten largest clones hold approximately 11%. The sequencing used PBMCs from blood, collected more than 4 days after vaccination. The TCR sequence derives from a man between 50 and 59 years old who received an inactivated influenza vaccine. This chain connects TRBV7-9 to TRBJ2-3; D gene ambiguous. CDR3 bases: TGTGCCAGCAGCTTACCAAAGGCCACAGATACGCAGTATTTT. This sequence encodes CASSLPKATDTQYF.